These 25 T cell receptor beta chains were all obtained from the same sample, sequenced in a study of CD8 T cells in Susac syndrome. It was with random hexamers that 0.5 to 1 ug RNA was reverse transcribed. TCRdb processed the immunoSEQ multiplex PCR reads anew with MiXCR; each CDR3 protein has one entry. The sample has 150,000 to 200,000 distinct CDR3 sequences, 80% to 95% seen once. The sequenced material came from CD4+ T cells from PBMCs. These receptors all stem from a human donor in good health.

This rearrangement joins TRBV7-2 to TRBJ2-3; TRBD1 matches 8 bases. Germline V CDR1 and CDR2: SGHTA, FQGNSA. V lost 7 bases, J lost 6 bases, and 12 bases stayed unmatched. CDR3 length: 15 amino acids. In DNA, the CDR3 is TGTGCCAGCACCCCCCCTCCGGACAGGGCCGATACGCAGTATTTT. Translated, it gives CASTPPPDRADTQYF.

V usage is TRBV5-1 and J usage is TRBJ2-5, with a tentative D call TRBD2 (6 bases). The V end lost 4 bases, the J end lost 3 bases, and 16 bases lay between the germline ends. CDR1 SGHRS and CDR2 YFSETQ come from the germline V gene. The CDR3 extends over 15 amino acids. The DNA of the CDR3 is TGCGCCAGCAGCCCCCGGGACTCCGGTAAAGAGACCCAGTACTTC. Protein product: CASSPRDSGKETQYF.

The V call is TRBV3-1, the J call TRBJ2-1, with D perhaps TRBD1 or TRBD2 (7 bases each). CDR1 LGHDT and CDR2 YNNKEL come from the germline V gene (reference sequence). This CDR3 has 12 residues. V was pared by 4 bases and J by 15 bases, with 16 bases between. The CDR3 loop is CASSLRGGPSFF. The CDR3 DNA sequence: TGTGCCAGCAGCCTCAGGGGGGGGCCTTCGTTCTTC.

V gene TRBV18 combines with J gene TRBJ1-1; D call uncertain. Germline CDR1 and CDR2: KGHSH and LQKENI. The CDR3 has 14 amino acids. Deletions cut 3 bases from V and 1 base from J, with 9 bases between. The CDR3 is CASSPFSRNTEAFF. Written as DNA, the CDR3 is TGTGCCAGCTCACCGTTCAGCAGGAACACTGAAGCTTTCTTT.

The chain employs TRBV24-1 and TRBJ2-5; TRBD1 matches 10 bases. From germline, CDR1 is KGHDR and CDR2 SFDVKD. Trimming removed 3 bases from V and 5 bases from J; junction bases left unmatched: 8. The CDR3 spans 16 residues. CDR3 nucleotide sequence: TGTGCCACCAGTGATACGACAGGGGGCGGTTGGGAGACCCAGTACTTC. Translation: CATSDTTGGGWETQYF.

V is TRBV5-1 and J is TRBJ2-1; perhaps TRBD2 as D (5 bases). The CDR3 loop spans 18 amino acids. The V end was cut by 0 bases, the J end by 8 bases, with 24 bases between. Looked up from germline, CDR1 is SGHRS and CDR2 is YFSETQ. CDR3 protein: CASSLGVFRGSADDEQFF. For the CDR3, the DNA is TGCGCCAGCAGCTTGGGGGTCTTTCGAGGGAGCGCAGACGATGAGCAGTTCTTC.

The J gene is TRBJ1-1, the V gene TRBV20-1; perhaps TRBD1 as D (5 bases). Per the germline V gene, CDR1 is DFQATT and CDR2 is SNEGSKA (reference sequence). The CDR3 has 13 residues. The germline V and J ends were trimmed by 4 bases and 0 bases, with 9 bases remaining between them. Written as DNA, the CDR3 is TGCAGTGCTACCGGACAAATGAACACTGAAGCTTTCTTT. Translation: CSATGQMNTEAFF.

J is TRBJ1-3 and V is TRBV7-2; D is uncertain. The V end lost 1 base, the J end lost 8 bases, and 12 bases lay between the germline ends. Germline lookup yields CDR1 SGHTA and CDR2 FQGNSA. The CDR3 runs 14 residues. CDR3 nucleotide sequence: TGTGCCAGCAGCTTAGGGCAGGTCGGCGACACCATATATTTT. Its translation is CASSLGQVGDTIYF.

The chain employs TRBV3-1 and TRBJ2-1; a weak D match, TRBD2 (5 bases). Deletions cut 0 bases from V and 12 bases from J, with 12 bases between. The germline gives CDR1 LGHDT, CDR2 YNNKEL (reference sequence). The CDR3 extends over 13 amino acids. In DNA form, the CDR3 reads TGTGCCAGCAGCCAAGATCTTTTGCTAGCGCAGTTCTTC. It specifies CASSQDLLLAQFF.

The J gene is TRBJ1-3, the V gene TRBV6-6, with TRBD1 as a possible D gene (5 bases). The V end was cut by 7 bases, the J end by 0 bases, with 10 bases between. CDR3 length: 14 amino acids. The V gene's germline CDR1 is MNHNY and CDR2 SVGAGI (reference sequence). CDR3 protein: CASTPGLSGNTIYF. CDR3 DNA sequence: TGTGCCAGCACTCCGGGACTCTCTGGAAACACCATATATTTT.

The chain is built from TRBV2 and TRBJ2-1; D is unclear. Trimming removed 6 bases from V and 0 bases from J, with 12 bases in between. There are 15 residues in the CDR3. The germline CDR1 and CDR2 sequences are SNHLY and FYNNEI. The DNA for the CDR3 is TGTGCCAGCAGCACCAGGTTGAGCTCCTACAATGAGCAGTTCTTC. This codes for CASSTRLSSYNEQFF.

The gene calls are TRBV18 and TRBJ2-1; D is unresolved. This CDR3 comprises 13 residues. V shed 3 bases and J shed 5 bases, with 8 bases lying between them. Per germline, CDR1 KGHSH and CDR2 LQKENI. As DNA, the CDR3 is TGTGCCAGCTCACCGTCCCGGGACAATGAGCAGTTCTTC. Translating it yields CASSPSRDNEQFF.

The chain combines TRBV19 with TRBJ2-2; unclear D gene. Germline CDR1 is LNHDA and CDR2 is SQIVND (reference sequence). V was clipped by 7 bases and J by 0 bases, with 12 bases between them. CDR3 size: 15 residues. The CDR3 spells CASKGSRTNTGELFF. Here the CDR3 DNA reads TGTGCCAGTAAAGGATCTCGGACGAACACCGGGGAGCTGTTTTTT.

The chain is built from TRBV15 and TRBJ1-4, with D hard to call. The CDR3 covers 15 residues. V was trimmed by 0 bases and J by 6 bases, leaving 11 bases between them. Germline V gives CDR1 LNHNV, CDR2 YYDKDF (reference sequence). In DNA form, the CDR3 reads TGTGCCACCAGCAGAGATGGGGTAGGAGATGAAAAACTGTTTTTT. This gives the protein CATSRDGVGDEKLFF.

The rearrangement joins TRBV30 to TRBJ1-1; D not resolved. Germline V gives CDR1 GTSNPN, CDR2 SVGIG (reference sequence). CDR3 length: 11 residues. Here the CDR3 reads CATRWVTEAFF. For the CDR3, the DNA is TGTGCTACGCGGTGGGTCACTGAAGCTTTCTTT. Full variable domain (remainder filled in from reference TRBV30 and TRBJ1-1): SQTIHQWPATLVQPVGSPLSLECTVEGTSNPNLYWYRQAAGRGLQLLFYSVGIGQISSEVPQNLSASRPQDRQFILSSKKLLLSDSGFYLCATRWVTEAFFGQGTRLTVV.

The genes are TRBV2 and TRBJ1-2, with 10 nucleotides matching TRBD1. Trimming took 6 bases from V and 8 from J; bases not matched to a gene: 9. CDR1 is SNHLY, CDR2 FYNNEI, per germline. The CDR3 runs to 14 residues. In nucleotides, the CDR3 is TGTGCCAGCAGGGGTGGACAGGGGGTCGGGGGCTACACCTTC. Translating gives CASRGGQGVGGYTF.

J is TRBJ2-5 and V is TRBV9; 7 nucleotides match TRBD1. Trimming removed 2 bases from V and 1 base from J; junction bases left unmatched: 2. CDR3 length: 14 residues. Germline V lookup: CDR1 SGDLS, CDR2 YYNGEE. As DNA, the CDR3 is TGTGCCAGCAGCGTCGGGACAGCCCAAGAGACCCAGTACTTC. This codes for CASSVGTAQETQYF.

A single count supports this clonotype. The V gene is TRBV3-1, the J gene TRBJ2-3, with 8 positions matching TRBD1. Germline values: CDR1 LGHDT, CDR2 YNNKEL (reference sequence). The CDR3 spans 15 residues. Trimming at V came to 3 bases and at J to 1 base, leaving 3 bases not matched to a gene. The CDR3 DNA follows: TGTGCCAGCAGCCATTCGGGACAGGGCACAGATACGCAGTATTTT. This codes for CASSHSGQGTDTQYF.

The rearrangement uses TRBV3-1 and TRBJ2-7, with D unclear. The CDR3 totals 13 residues. Trimming removed 4 bases from V and 2 bases from J, with 9 bases in between. CDR1 is LGHDT, CDR2 YNNKEL, per germline (reference sequence). The CDR3 reads CASSPLGTYEQYF. CDR3 nucleotides: TGTGCCAGCAGCCCACTCGGAACCTACGAGCAGTACTTC.

V is TRBV5-1 and J is TRBJ2-5; TRBD2 matches 8 bases. After removal of 0 bases from V and 4 bases from J, the junction contained 5 bases not matched to a gene. The CDR3 covers 15 residues. Germline-derived CDR1 and CDR2 are SGHRS and YFSETQ. The CDR3, as DNA: TGCGCCAGCAGCTTGGCGGGACTAGGGGGAGAGACCCAGTACTTC. Protein: CASSLAGLGGETQYF.

The chain employs TRBV5-1 and TRBJ2-3; the match to TRBD2 covers 11 bases. Germline CDR1 is SGHRS and CDR2 is YFSETQ. After removal of 5 bases from V and 6 bases from J, the junction contained 11 bases not matched to a gene. This CDR3 spans 16 amino acids. This CDR3 reads CASSPLAGVPGDTQYF. CDR3 DNA: TGCGCCAGCAGTCCACTAGCGGGGGTTCCTGGGGATACGCAGTATTTT.

The rearrangement joins TRBV3-1 to TRBJ1-3; D gene unclear. The CDR3 is made up of 14 amino acids. Germline CDR1 reads LGHDT; CDR2 reads YNNKEL (reference sequence). The ends were cut back, 4 bases at V and 0 bases at J, with 7 bases in the middle. CDR3 DNA: TGTGCCAGCAGCCCCCCAGCCTCTGGAAACACCATATATTTT. This encodes CASSPPASGNTIYF.

The chain is built from TRBV18 and TRBJ2-6, with TRBD1 identical over 8 bases. Germline V gene data show CDR1 as KGHSH and CDR2 as LQKENI. The CDR3 runs to 17 residues. Trimming took 3 bases from V and 0 from J; bases not matched to a gene: 4. CDR3 sequence: CASSPGQGRSGANVLTF. DNA for the CDR3: TGTGCCAGCTCACCCGGACAGGGTCGCTCTGGGGCCAACGTCCTGACTTTC.

The chain carries TRBV2 and TRBJ2-4, with TRBD2 matching 7 bases. The CDR3 runs 15 residues. V lost 2 bases and J lost 7; bases outside the gene matches: 8. Germline lookup yields CDR1 SNHLY and CDR2 FYNNEI. CDR3 nucleotides: TGTGCCAGCAGTGAACAATTGTGGGGGGGTAACATTCAGTACTTC. This encodes CASSEQLWGGNIQYF. Drawing the rest from reference TRBV2 and TRBJ2-4, the complete variable domain is EPEVTQTPSHQVTQMGQEVILRCVPISNHLYFYWYRQILGQKVEFLVSFYNNEISEKSEIFDDQFSVERPDGSNFTLKIRSTKLEDSAMYFCASSEQLWGGNIQYFGAGTRLSVL.

This chain uses TRBV19 with TRBJ1-2; D remains ambiguous. With 1 base removed from V and 8 bases from J, the gap between germline ends came to 20 bases. Germline V gene sequence: CDR1 LNHDA, CDR2 SQIVND (reference sequence). CDR3 length equals 16 residues. The CDR3 bases are TGTGCCAGTAGTATAGCTGCAACTCGGGCCGCAGGAGGCTACACCTTC. Translated: CASSIAATRAAGGYTF. Full variable domain (rest looked up from reference TRBV19 and TRBJ1-2): DGGITQSPKYLFRKEGQNVTLSCEQNLNHDAMYWYRQDPGQGLRLIYYSQIVNDFQKGDIAEGYSVSREKKESFPLTVTSAQKNPTAFYLCASSIAATRAAGGYTFGSGTRLTVV.